This T cell receptor beta chain appears in the sequencing data of a study of T cell responses to AZD1222 COVID-19 vaccine. The study's findings and limits: Regions left unmutated in variants are reportedly the target of nearly half of spike-specific TCRs. Among those given AZD1222, only six were seropositive at baseline.

Germline V gives CDR1 MGHRA, CDR2 YSYEKL. Trimming shortened V by 2 bases and J by 2 bases, and 15 bases separated the two germline ends. The CDR3 is 16 residues long. To note about this clone: Its cognate antigen is unknown.

The table came from immunoSEQ multiplex PCR; TCRdb's copy has only in-frame clones and leaves some out. Among around 250,000 clones listed, 93% were seen once. Sequences were derived from peripheral blood, sampled on day 0 of AZD1222 vaccination. The sequence came from an adult in good health. The chain has TRBV4-1 and TRBJ2-5; D uncertain. The CDR3 loop reads CASSQRPLGRQETQYF. CDR3 coding DNA: TGCGCCAGCAGCCAAAGGCCCCTCGGCAGACAAGAGACCCAGTACTTC.